Each of the 16 T cell receptor beta chains below was sequenced from the same sample in a study of blood T cell repertoires in COVID-19. Measured with immunoSEQ multiplex PCR; TCRdb has only the in-frame clones, and not every one. Altogether around 200,000 clones are present, around 84% being singletons, with the ten largest covering approximately 15%. The sequenced sample consisted of peripheral blood. The receptor source for this set is a woman aged 70-85 years with COVID-19, enrolled during active disease.

On this clone: Other DNA sequences in the sample encode the same CDR3. The V gene is TRBV29-1, the J gene TRBJ1-4, with no clear D. V gave up 7 bases and J gave up 0 bases, with 6 bases separating them. Germline lookup yields CDR1 SQVTM and CDR2 ANQGSEA. The CDR3 is 12 residues long. The chain's CDR3 is CSALATNEKLFF. The CDR3 DNA follows: TGCAGCGCTCTTGCAACTAATGAAAAACTGTTTTTT.

The chain recombines TRBV19 with TRBJ1-1, with 8 nucleotides matching TRBD1. CDR3 length: 16 residues. V shed 4 bases and J 7 bases; nucleotides not matched to a gene: 14. CDR1 LNHDA and CDR2 SQIVND come from the germline V gene (reference sequence). The CDR3 here is CASSTQGARRNGEAFF. The CDR3 coding sequence is TGTGCCAGTAGTACCCAGGGGGCGAGGAGGAACGGTGAAGCTTTCTTT.

V usage is TRBV9 and J usage is TRBJ2-2; perhaps TRBD1 as D (7 bases). Germline values: CDR1 SGDLS, CDR2 YYNGEE. The CDR3 runs to 15 residues. Trimming stripped 4 bases from V and 3 bases from J, with 13 bases between. Here the CDR3 reads CASSYIRGDTGELFF. DNA of the CDR3: TGTGCCAGCAGCTATATCAGGGGGGACACCGGGGAGCTGTTTTTT.

The genes are TRBV19 and TRBJ1-1; D call uncertain. V was clipped by 9 bases and J by 1 base, with 15 bases between them. Germline V gene lookup returns CDR1 LNHDA and CDR2 SQIVND (reference sequence). The CDR3 sequence is 14 residues long. CDR3: CASHREIPNTEAFF. CDR3 DNA sequence: TGTGCCAGCCACCGGGAAATTCCGAACACTGAAGCTTTCTTT.

This clone appeared once. The genes are TRBV29-1 and TRBJ2-7; 7 bases align to TRBD1. V lost 8 bases to trimming and J lost 2 bases; unmatched junction nucleotides: 6. CDR1 and CDR2 from the germline V gene are SQVTM and ANQGSEA. The CDR3 covers 12 residues. In DNA form, the CDR3 reads TGCAGCTGCCTGACAGGGCCCTACGAGCAGTACTTC. Translated, it gives CSCLTGPYEQYF.

The genes are TRBV2 and TRBJ2-4, with a tentative D call TRBD2 (5 bases). Germline V gene data show CDR1 as SNHLY and CDR2 as FYNNEI. V dropped 8 bases and J dropped 1 base, with 12 bases sitting between them. CDR3 length: 14 residues. The CDR3 protein is CASGVEVAKNIQYF. The CDR3 DNA is TGTGCCAGCGGGGTGGAGGTGGCCAAAAACATTCAGTACTTC.

This sequence joins TRBV6-4 and TRBJ1-5, with D perhaps matching TRBD1 (5 bases). Germline CDR1 reads MRHNA; CDR2 reads SNTAGT. The CDR3 length is 13 residues. The V gene lost 6 bases and the J gene lost 7 bases, with 13 bases spanning the gap. The CDR3, as DNA: TGTGCCAGCAGCCCGGGGGTTAGCCAGCCCCAGCATTTT. Protein product: CASSPGVSQPQHF.

This clone was detected a few times. The V call is TRBV10-3, the J call TRBJ1-2; D is undetermined. Germline V gene lookup returns CDR1 ENHRY and CDR2 SYGVKD. The CDR3 has 13 amino acids. V lost 0 bases and J lost 8, with 10 bases in between. CDR3: CAISESGAGGYTF. In DNA, the CDR3 is TGTGCCATCAGTGAGTCGGGCGCCGGAGGCTACACCTTC.

V usage is TRBV10-3 and J usage is TRBJ2-7, with D unresolved. The V end lost 0 bases, the J end lost 4 bases, and 10 bases lay between the germline ends. CDR1 is ENHRY, CDR2 SYGVKD, per germline. The CDR3 sequence is 14 residues long. This CDR3 is CAISESGQVYEQYV. The DNA of the CDR3 is TGTGCCATCAGTGAGTCTGGTCAGGTTTACGAGCAGTACGTC.

This clone has just one count. The chain links TRBV19 to TRBJ2-3, with TRBD2 matching 11 bases. The CDR3 has 15 amino acids. V gave up 7 bases and J gave up 4 bases; unmatched junction bases: 7. Germline CDR1 reads LNHDA; CDR2 reads SQIVND (reference sequence). In nucleotides, the CDR3 is TGTGCCAGTACGTGGACTAGCGGGTTTTCAGATACGCAGTATTTT. Amino acid sequence: CASTWTSGFSDTQYF. The full variable domain, its missing parts supplied by reference TRBV19 and TRBJ2-3, is DGGITQSPKYLFRKEGQNVTLSCEQNLNHDAMYWYRQDPGQGLRLIYYSQIVNDFQKGDIAEGYSVSREKKESFPLTVTSAQKNPTAFYLCASTWTSGFSDTQYFGPGTRLTVL.

With respect to this clone: The sample contains more than one DNA sequence encoding this CDR3. The chain uses TRBV6-5 and TRBJ1-3; D is undetermined. CDR3 length: 11 residues. V was shortened by 6 bases and J by 3 bases, with 3 bases between the two germline ends. Germline assignment: CDR1 MNHEY and CDR2 SVGAGI. The CDR3 spells CASSRGNTIYF. CDR3 DNA: TGTGCCAGCAGCCGTGGAAACACCATATATTTT.

This clone turned up a few times. The V call is TRBV27, the J call TRBJ2-3; D is perhaps TRBD2 (6 bases). V was shortened by 2 bases and J by 8 bases, with 14 bases between the two germline ends. CDR3 length: 14 residues. Germline values: CDR1 MNHEY, CDR2 SMNVEV (reference sequence). The CDR3 is CASSLAQGGGTQYF. In DNA, the CDR3 is TGTGCCAGCAGTTTAGCCCAGGGAGGAGGTACGCAGTATTTT.

The chain combines TRBV4-1 with TRBJ2-3; 10 bases fit TRBD2. The V gene end was trimmed by 0 bases and the J gene end by 4 bases; junction bases not matched to a gene: 7. The germline V gene has CDR1 MGHRA and CDR2 YSYEKL. This CDR3 spans 17 amino acids. The CDR3 is CASSQDPSGSNADTQYF. CDR3 coding DNA: TGCGCCAGCAGCCAAGACCCTAGCGGGAGCAATGCAGATACGCAGTATTTT.

V and J are TRBV6-2 or TRBV6-3 and TRBJ2-2; D is possibly TRBD2 (6 bases). V was clipped by 5 bases and J by 3 bases, with 10 bases between them. Germline CDR1 is MNHEY and CDR2 is SVGEGT. The CDR3 is 14 residues long. The CDR3 DNA sequence: TGTGCCAGCAGTCGACTAGTTGACACCGGGGAGCTGTTTTTT. Translating it yields CASSRLVDTGELFF.

The chain couples TRBV4-1 to TRBJ2-2; D might be TRBD1 (5 bases). This CDR3 has 15 amino acids. Trimming removed 8 bases at V and 0 bases at J, with 13 bases between. Germline assignment: CDR1 MGHRA and CDR2 YSYEKL. The CDR3 DNA is TGCGCCAGCGGGGCCCGGGCGGCGAACACCGGGGAGCTGTTTTTT. It specifies CASGARAANTGELFF.

The chain employs TRBV6-4 and TRBJ1-1; 9 nucleotides match TRBD1. V shed 1 base and J 7 bases; nucleotides not matched to a gene: 4. The CDR3 contains 14 residues. Germline V gene lookup returns CDR1 MRHNA and CDR2 SNTAGT. CDR3 in DNA: TGTGCCAGCAGTGACTACCCGGGACAGGGTGAAGCTTTCTTT. The encoded protein is CASSDYPGQGEAFF.